Presented here are 20 T cell receptor beta chains from one specimen sequenced in a study of post-analysis software for immune sequencing data. Presence of unique molecular identifiers characterized the TCR beta cDNA libraries. MiXCR was run by TCRdb on the PCR reads, yielding one entry per CDR3 protein. This sample has roughly 700,000 distinct CDR3 sequences, with about 32% found just once. Overall study findings and caveats: In patients, TRBV5-6, TRBV5-1 and TRBV20-1 belonged to four or five TRBV segments found more frequently than in controls.

These receptors have no identified antigens. The material sequenced was blood. The receptors were gathered from a girl between 5 and 17 years old with multiple sclerosis.

The gene calls are TRBV7-9 and TRBJ2-7, with 8 bases that match TRBD1. V lost 2 bases, J lost 3 bases, and 9 bases stayed unmatched. The CDR3 loop spans 16 amino acids. Germline V gene data show CDR1 as SEHNR and CDR2 as FQNEAQ (reference sequence). Here the CDR3 reads CASSLWPRGRLYEQYF. For the CDR3, the DNA is TGTGCCAGCAGCTTATGGCCCAGGGGGCGTCTCTACGAGCAGTACTTC. Complete variable domain (other parts from reference TRBV7-9 and TRBJ2-7): DTGVSQNPRHKITKRGQNVTFRCDPISEHNRLYWYRQTLGQGPEFLTYFQNEAQLEKSRLLSDRFSAERPKGSFSTLEIQRTEQGDSAMYLCASSLWPRGRLYEQYFGPGTRLTVT.

This chain joins TRBV2 and TRBJ2-1; 10 positions agree with TRBD2. The junction had 11 bases not matched to a gene; V was cut back by 10 bases and J by 5 bases. The CDR3 runs 15 residues. Germline V lookup: CDR1 SNHLY, CDR2 FYNNEI. The CDR3 DNA reads as TGTGCCACCCAACTAGCGGGAATGGAGAACAATGAGCAGTTCTTC. Protein sequence: CATQLAGMENNEQFF.

This clonotype has only a few counts. The V and J genes are TRBV5-8 and TRBJ2-1, with D unresolved. Germline values: CDR1 SGHTS, CDR2 YDEGEE. The CDR3 is 14 amino acids. Trimming stripped 9 bases from V and 0 bases from J, with 13 bases between. Here the CDR3 reads CAIWSTPSYNEQFF. In DNA form, the CDR3 reads TGTGCCATTTGGAGTACACCCTCCTACAATGAGCAGTTCTTC.

This sequence joins TRBV4-3 and TRBJ2-5; tentatively, D is TRBD1 (6 bases). Germline V gene data show CDR1 as LGHNA and CDR2 as YSLEER. The V and J ends lost 4 bases and 11 bases respectively, with 20 bases between them. The CDR3 length is 14 residues. The DNA of the CDR3 is TGCGCCAGCAGCCTTACAGGGCCAGGTAGGGAGCAGTACTTC. Its translation is CASSLTGPGREQYF.

This clonotype was observed at least ten times. The rearrangement joins TRBV7-2 to TRBJ2-1; 7 bases are a match to TRBD2. V trimming: 1 base; J trimming: 0 bases; junction bases outside the gene matches: 6. CDR1 is SGHTA and CDR2 is FQGNSA in the germline V gene. The CDR3 sequence is 17 residues long. The CDR3 protein is CASSLGRGGSSYNEQFF. CDR3 coding DNA: TGTGCCAGCAGCTTAGGCCGCGGCGGGAGCTCCTACAATGAGCAGTTCTTC.

This clonotype was found a few times. J is TRBJ1-1 and V is TRBV21-1. TRBV21-1 is a pseudogene segment. The CDR3 sequence is 10 residues long. CDR3 coding DNA: TGTGACAGACTCGACACTGAAGCTTTCTTT. Protein: CDRLDTEAFF.

Concerning this clonotype itself: The junction and the germline gene differ at one end; a read error may be behind it. V is TRBV7-2 and J is TRBJ2-1; 7 bases are shared with TRBD2. CDR1 SGHTA and CDR2 FQGNSA come from the germline V gene. The CDR3 has 18 residues. The CDR3 loop reads CASSRLPSRESYYNGQFF. The DNA of the CDR3 is TGTGCCAGCAGCCGCCTTCCGTCGCGGGAGAGCTATTACAATGGGCAGTTCTTC.

The CDR3 loop is CASSSLFGGEYEQYF. DNA for the CDR3: TGTGCCAGCAGCTCACTCTTTGGTGGGGAGTACGAGCAGTACTTC. This chain connects TRBV7-6 to TRBJ2-7; a weak D match, TRBD2 (5 bases). The CDR3 has 15 residues. Trimming took 4 bases from V and 4 from J, leaving 17 bases between them. CDR1 and CDR2 (germline): SGHVS, FNYEAQ.

The chain couples TRBV6-6 to TRBJ2-4; the match to TRBD1 covers 10 bases. Germline assignment: CDR1 MNHNY and CDR2 SVGAGI (reference sequence). V lost 6 bases to trimming and J lost 13 bases; unmatched junction nucleotides: 12. This CDR3 is built from 14 residues. The CDR3 region is CASSGTGVGWPQYF. The CDR3 DNA follows: TGTGCCAGCAGCGGGACAGGGGTCGGTTGGCCCCAGTACTTC.

V usage is TRBV3-1 and J usage is TRBJ2-1; 15 bases are shared with TRBD2. This CDR3 spans 16 amino acids. J gave up 6 bases and V 2 bases, and 2 bases lay outside the gene matches. Germline CDR1 reads LGHDT; CDR2 reads YNNKEL (reference sequence). The CDR3 is CASSQRTSGRANEQFF. The CDR3 DNA reads TGTGCCAGCAGCCAAAGGACTAGCGGGAGGGCCAATGAGCAGTTCTTC.

This clonotype was seen a few times. The gene calls are TRBV6-5 and TRBJ1-2; unclear D gene. This CDR3 has 16 amino acids. Trimming cost V 2 bases and J 0 bases, with 13 bases left between them. The germline V gene encodes CDR1 MNHEY and CDR2 SVGAGI. CDR3 coding DNA: TGTGCCAGCAGTTACCAAAGGCGATCTCCTAACTATGGCTACACCTTC. Its translation is CASSYQRRSPNYGYTF.

This chain uses TRBV6-2 or TRBV6-3 with TRBJ2-5; D unresolved. Between the trimmed V and J ends, which lost 7 bases and 11 bases, there was a span of 17 bases. CDR1 and CDR2 from the germline V gene are MNHEY and SVGEGT. The CDR3 sequence is 12 residues long. CDR3 DNA: TGTGCCAGCACCAAGACCACGCGAGAGCAGTACTTC. Translated, it gives CASTKTTREQYF.

V gene TRBV12-3 or TRBV12-4 combines with J gene TRBJ2-1, with 7 positions matching TRBD1. V was clipped by 7 bases and J by 9 bases; unmatched bases: 6. CDR3 size: 12 residues. In nucleotides, the CDR3 is TGTGCCAGCAACGGACCAGGGGGTGAGCAGTTCTTC. Its protein is CASNGPGGEQFF.

Only a few counts were recorded for this clonotype. The J gene is TRBJ2-5, the V gene TRBV10-2, with 11 nucleotides matching TRBD1. CDR3 size: 13 residues. Losses at the gene ends were 9 bases for V and 11 bases for J; bases not matched to a gene: 11. Germline values: CDR1 WSHSY, CDR2 SAAADI. This chain's CDR3 is CASHRGDRGEQYF. The CDR3 DNA sequence: TGCGCCAGTCACCGGGGGGACAGGGGGGAGCAGTACTTC.

This chain uses TRBV18 with TRBJ1-6; possibly TRBD1 for D (5 bases). This CDR3 is 14 amino acids long. Germline assignment: CDR1 KGHSH and CDR2 LQKENI. Trimming removed 0 bases at V and 9 bases at J, with 9 bases between. CDR3 DNA: TGTGCCAGCTCACCACCCAGGGTTGGTTCACCCCTCCACTTT. This encodes CASSPPRVGSPLHF.

This clonotype came up a few times. The rearrangement joins TRBV6-5 to TRBJ1-2; a weak D match, TRBD1 (5 bases). The CDR3 is 13 amino acids. From germline, CDR1 is MNHEY and CDR2 SVGAGI. The V end lost 2 bases, the J end lost 9 bases, and 13 bases lay between the germline ends. The CDR3 protein is CASSYEIEGSYTF. CDR3 sequence (DNA): TGTGCCAGCAGTTACGAGATTGAGGGGAGCTACACCTTC.

This clonotype appeared a few times. The chain has TRBV15 and TRBJ1-4; TRBD1 matches at 9 bases. Trimming at V came to 5 bases and at J to 1 base, leaving 5 bases not matched to a gene. The CDR3 extends over 16 amino acids. In germline, CDR1 is LNHNV, CDR2 YYDKDF (reference sequence). The DNA of the CDR3 is TGTGCCACCAGCCGAACAGGGGGCGGAACTAATGAAAAACTGTTTTTT. Encoded protein: CATSRTGGGTNEKLFF.

This chain joins TRBV7-2 and TRBJ2-3, with no clear D. Trimming stripped 2 bases from V and 3 bases from J, with 12 bases between. Germline V gene sequence: CDR1 SGHTA, CDR2 FQGNSA. This CDR3 contains 15 residues. The CDR3, as DNA: TGTGCCAGCAGCTTAAGGCTTCGGGTAACAGATACGCAGTATTTT. This sequence encodes CASSLRLRVTDTQYF.

The chain has TRBV20-1 and TRBJ2-1; TRBD2 aligns across 13 bases. The CDR3 totals 18 residues. The ends lost 1 base at V and 3 bases at J; junction bases unmatched: 9. The germline V gene encodes CDR1 DFQATT and CDR2 SNEGSKA (reference sequence). The DNA for the CDR3 is TGCAGTGCTAGAGCTGAACTAGCGGGAGGGCAATTCTACAATGAGCAGTTCTTC. Translation: CSARAELAGGQFYNEQFF.

The CDR3 is CSVDIGTGATDTQYF. The CDR3 DNA sequence: TGCAGCGTCGATATCGGGACAGGGGCGACAGATACGCAGTATTTT. This sequence joins TRBV29-1 and TRBJ2-3, with 10 bases that match TRBD1. The junction had 9 bases not matched to a gene; V was cut back by 6 bases and J by 3 bases. CDR1 is SQVTM and CDR2 is ANQGSEA in the germline V gene. This CDR3 is 15 amino acids long.